The rows below give T cell receptor beta chains drawn from one sample of a study of T-cell memory formation after mild COVID-19. TCRdb redid the calling of the 5' RACE reads with MiXCR, one entry per CDR3 protein. The table includes just over 200,000 distinct CDR3 sequences, over 7.5% detected once. The specimen was PBMCs or a T cell subset sorted from them (not recorded which). The receptors shown here come from a man between 18 and 29 years old who had mild COVID-19 (a few samples of this study predate the infection). Cell type and time point are not known. The CDR3 runs from the conserved cysteine through the conserved F or W. D genes are given only for firm matches. The size of a clone is reported for some rows only, either as once, few or many, or as a class for expanded clones.

D gene: TRBD2
V gene: TRBV7-2
clone size: few
J gene: TRBJ2-7
CDR3 protein: CASSSRTSGGEQYF
CDR3 DNA: TGTGCCAGCAGCTCCCGGACTAGCGGAGGTGAGCAGTACTTC

D gene: -
V gene: TRBV5-1
clone size: few
J gene: TRBJ2-5
CDR3 protein: CASSLVATAEETQYF
CDR3 DNA: TGCGCCAGCAGCTTGGTGGCAACAGCGGAAGAGACCCAGTACTTC

D gene: -
V gene: TRBV7-2
clone size: few
J gene: TRBJ1-2
CDR3 protein: CASSFRGSYGYTF
CDR3 DNA: TGTGCCAGCAGCTTCCGGGGTTCCTATGGCTACACCTTC

D gene: TRBD2
V gene: TRBV7-9
clone size: -
J gene: TRBJ2-3
CDR3 protein: CATVQRGTPDTQYF
CDR3 DNA: TGTGCCACGGTTCAGCGGGGAACGCCAGATACGCAGTATTTT

D gene: -
V gene: TRBV11-2
clone size: many
J gene: TRBJ1-5
CDR3 protein: CASSLGQEVQPQHF
CDR3 DNA: TGTGCCAGCAGCTTAGGACAGGAGGTTCAGCCCCAGCATTTT

D gene: TRBD1
V gene: TRBV6-6
clone size: -
J gene: TRBJ1-3
CDR3 protein: CASSTGTGSGNTIYF
CDR3 DNA: TGTGCCAGCAGTACTGGGACAGGCTCTGGAAACACCATATATTTT

D gene: TRBD2
V gene: TRBV3-1
clone size: many
J gene: TRBJ2-1
CDR3 protein: CASNQLAGGPGGEQFF
CDR3 DNA: TGTGCCAGCAACCAACTAGCGGGGGGGCCGGGTGGTGAGCAGTTCTTC

D gene: -
V gene: TRBV5-1
clone size: many
J gene: TRBJ2-7
CDR3 protein: CASNRLGQHYEQYF
CDR3 DNA: TGCGCCAGCAACCGCCTAGGACAGCACTACGAGCAGTACTTC

D gene: TRBD1
V gene: TRBV7-3
clone size: -
J gene: TRBJ2-7
CDR3 protein: CASSAGTGSHEQYF
CDR3 DNA: TGTGCCAGCAGCGCCGGGACAGGGTCCCACGAGCAGTACTTC

D gene: -
V gene: TRBV11-2
clone size: few
J gene: TRBJ2-3
CDR3 protein: CASSPRPSSTDTQYF
CDR3 DNA: TGTGCCAGCAGCCCTCGACCGAGTAGCACAGATACGCAGTATTTT

D gene: -
V gene: TRBV11-2
clone size: -
J gene: TRBJ2-2
CDR3 protein: CASSRVSTGELFF
CDR3 DNA: TGTGCCAGCAGTAGGGTGTCCACCGGGGAGCTGTTTTTT

D gene: -
V gene: TRBV4-1
clone size: -
J gene: TRBJ1-2
CDR3 protein: CASRQALQNRGYTF
CDR3 DNA: TGCGCCAGCAGACAAGCACTACAGAACCGGGGCTACACCTTC

D gene: -
V gene: TRBV29-1
clone size: -
J gene: TRBJ1-1
CDR3 protein: CSAEQDRNTEAFF
CDR3 DNA: TGCAGCGCGGAACAGGACCGGAACACTGAAGCTTTCTTT

D gene: -
V gene: TRBV20-1
clone size: few
J gene: TRBJ2-3
CDR3 protein: CSADGTTGPSTDTQYF
CDR3 DNA: TGCAGTGCGGACGGGACGACCGGTCCATCCACAGATACGCAGTATTTT

D gene: TRBD2
V gene: TRBV9
clone size: -
J gene: TRBJ2-4
CDR3 protein: CASSVEVGGGSKNIQYF
CDR3 DNA: TGTGCCAGCAGCGTAGAGGTTGGCGGGGGGAGCAAAAACATTCAGTACTTC

D gene: -
V gene: TRBV4-2
clone size: -
J gene: TRBJ1-1
CDR3 protein: CASSQAPTVNTEDFF
CDR3 DNA: TGTGCCAGCAGCCAAGCCCCGACAGTGAACACTGAAGATTTCTTT

D gene: -
V gene: TRBV20-1
clone size: few
J gene: TRBJ1-6
CDR3 protein: CSATTRGTSNSPLHF
CDR3 DNA: TGCAGTGCTACGACCCGAGGGACTAGTAATTCACCCCTCCACTTT

D gene: -
V gene: TRBV29-1
clone size: -
J gene: TRBJ2-6
CDR3 protein: CSVAAPHSGANVLTF
CDR3 DNA: TGCAGCGTGGCAGCACCCCACTCTGGGGCCAACGTCCTGACTTTC

D gene: TRBD1
V gene: TRBV19
clone size: -
J gene: TRBJ2-3
CDR3 protein: CASSNRRTGGTDTQYF
CDR3 DNA: TGTGCCAGTAGTAATCGGCGGACAGGTGGCACAGATACGCAGTATTTT

D gene: -
V gene: TRBV24-1
clone size: -
J gene: TRBJ2-3
CDR3 protein: CATSDSYTDTQYF
CDR3 DNA: TGTGCCACCAGTGATTCCTACACAGATACGCAGTATTTT

D gene: -
V gene: TRBV21-1
clone size: few
J gene: TRBJ1-1
CDR3 protein: CASSKKMMNTEAFF
CDR3 DNA: TGTGCCAGCAGCAAAAAGATGATGAACACTGAAGCTTTCTTT

D gene: -
V gene: TRBV10-3
clone size: -
J gene: TRBJ2-6
CDR3 protein: CAISSRPQDTGANVLTF
CDR3 DNA: TGTGCCATCAGCTCCCGGCCACAGGACACTGGGGCCAACGTCCTGACTTTC

D gene: -
V gene: TRBV12-3/TRBV12-4
clone size: many
J gene: TRBJ1-5
CDR3 protein: CASSLVGDQPQHF
CDR3 DNA: TGTGCCAGCAGTTTAGTCGGGGATCAGCCCCAGCATTTT

D gene: -
V gene: TRBV24-1
clone size: -
J gene: TRBJ2-3
CDR3 protein: CATSDSGTASIDTQYF
CDR3 DNA: TGTGCCACCAGTGACTCCGGGACTGCTAGCATAGATACGCAGTATTTT

D gene: -
V gene: TRBV5-1
clone size: few
J gene: TRBJ1-4
CDR3 protein: CASGQGTATNEKLFF
CDR3 DNA: TGCGCCAGCGGACAAGGAACTGCAACTAATGAAAAACTGTTTTTT

D gene: TRBD2
V gene: TRBV12-3/TRBV12-4
clone size: -
J gene: TRBJ2-7
CDR3 protein: CASSPPGLAGVQQYF
CDR3 DNA: TGTGCCAGCAGTCCCCCGGGACTAGCGGGGGTGCAGCAGTACTTC

D gene: -
V gene: TRBV19
clone size: few
J gene: TRBJ1-1
CDR3 protein: CASSRRGNTEAFF
CDR3 DNA: TGTGCCAGTAGTCGCAGGGGGAACACTGAAGCTTTCTTT

D gene: -
V gene: TRBV7-8
clone size: many
J gene: TRBJ2-4
CDR3 protein: CASSLVPGVQYF
CDR3 DNA: TGTGCCAGCAGCTTAGTTCCGGGGGTACAGTACTTC

D gene: -
V gene: TRBV10-3
clone size: -
J gene: TRBJ1-1
CDR3 protein: CAIRATGNTEAFF
CDR3 DNA: TGTGCCATCAGGGCAACAGGGAACACTGAAGCTTTCTTT

D gene: -
V gene: TRBV7-6
clone size: few
J gene: TRBJ2-5
CDR3 protein: CASSPYGAGETQYF
CDR3 DNA: TGTGCCAGCAGCCCTTACGGGGCCGGGGAGACCCAGTACTTC

D gene: -
V gene: TRBV5-1
clone size: few
J gene: TRBJ2-2
CDR3 protein: CASYQDSGSNTGELFF
CDR3 DNA: TGCGCCAGTTACCAAGATAGCGGATCGAACACCGGGGAGCTGTTTTTT

D gene: -
V gene: TRBV6-5
clone size: few
J gene: TRBJ2-1
CDR3 protein: CASSYRTAGNEQFF
CDR3 DNA: TGTGCCAGCAGTTACAGGACGGCGGGGAATGAGCAGTTCTTC

D gene: -
V gene: TRBV6-5
clone size: few
J gene: TRBJ1-2
CDR3 protein: CASRTPGSNYGYTF
CDR3 DNA: TGTGCCAGCAGAACCCCGGGCTCGAACTATGGCTACACCTTC

D gene: TRBD2
V gene: TRBV5-1
clone size: many
J gene: TRBJ2-1
CDR3 protein: CASSESSGGYGEQFF
CDR3 DNA: TGCGCCAGCAGCGAATCCAGCGGGGGGTATGGTGAGCAGTTCTTC

D gene: TRBD1
V gene: TRBV9
clone size: few
J gene: TRBJ1-2
CDR3 protein: CASSVDPSTGAEGYTF
CDR3 DNA: TGTGCCAGCAGCGTAGATCCCTCGACAGGGGCGGAGGGCTACACCTTC

D gene: -
V gene: TRBV5-8
clone size: few
J gene: TRBJ2-5
CDR3 protein: CASSPFNQGQETQYF
CDR3 DNA: TGTGCCAGCAGTCCTTTCAATCAGGGGCAAGAGACCCAGTACTTC

D gene: -
V gene: TRBV7-9
clone size: few
J gene: TRBJ2-5
CDR3 protein: CASSLLPRAGRRQETQYF
CDR3 DNA: TGTGCCAGCAGCTTACTCCCCCGGGCGGGCAGACGACAAGAGACCCAGTACTTC

D gene: -
V gene: TRBV12-3/TRBV12-4
clone size: many
J gene: TRBJ1-1
CDR3 protein: CASSSFLRGTEAFF
CDR3 DNA: TGTGCCAGCAGTTCCTTTCTCCGGGGGACTGAAGCTTTCTTT

D gene: TRBD2
V gene: TRBV10-3
clone size: few
J gene: TRBJ2-3
CDR3 protein: CAISDEREGTDTQYF
CDR3 DNA: TGTGCCATCAGTGATGAAAGGGAGGGAACAGATACGCAGTATTTT

D gene: TRBD2
V gene: TRBV7-9
clone size: few
J gene: TRBJ2-4
CDR3 protein: CASSLLAGGIGAKNIQYF
CDR3 DNA: TGTGCCAGCAGCTTACTAGCGGGGGGGATTGGAGCCAAAAACATTCAGTACTTC

D gene: -
V gene: TRBV12-3/TRBV12-4
clone size: -
J gene: TRBJ2-1
CDR3 protein: CASSQAVEQFF
CDR3 DNA: TGTGCCAGCAGTCAAGCGGTGGAGCAGTTCTTC

D gene: -
V gene: TRBV5-1
clone size: many
J gene: TRBJ2-3
CDR3 protein: CASGDRALTDTQYF
CDR3 DNA: TGCGCCAGCGGGGATCGGGCCCTCACAGATACGCAGTATTTT

D gene: -
V gene: TRBV15
clone size: many
J gene: TRBJ2-5
CDR3 protein: CATSRDLGQETQYF
CDR3 DNA: TGTGCCACCAGCAGAGATTTGGGGCAAGAGACCCAGTACTTC

D gene: -
V gene: TRBV10-3
clone size: -
J gene: TRBJ1-5
CDR3 protein: CAISAPGSNQPQHF
CDR3 DNA: TGTGCCATCAGTGCCCCAGGAAGCAATCAGCCCCAGCATTTT

D gene: TRBD1
V gene: TRBV6-5
clone size: many
J gene: TRBJ2-7
CDR3 protein: CASSRNRGDEQYF
CDR3 DNA: TGTGCCAGCAGTCGAAACAGGGGGGACGAGCAGTACTTC

D gene: -
V gene: TRBV7-2
clone size: few
J gene: TRBJ2-2
CDR3 protein: CASSLASGGELFF
CDR3 DNA: TGTGCCAGCAGCTTAGCCAGTGGCGGGGAGCTGTTTTTT

D gene: TRBD1
V gene: TRBV6-5
clone size: few
J gene: TRBJ1-6
CDR3 protein: CASSRGGSHNSPLHF
CDR3 DNA: TGTGCCAGCAGCCGAGGGGGCTCACATAATTCACCCCTCCACTTT

D gene: -
V gene: TRBV28
clone size: -
J gene: TRBJ1-2
CDR3 protein: CASSGRYGYTF
CDR3 DNA: TGTGCCAGTTCCGGTCGGTATGGCTACACCTTC

D gene: TRBD2
V gene: TRBV7-2
clone size: -
J gene: TRBJ2-5
CDR3 protein: CASSLVASGGANQETQYF
CDR3 DNA: TGTGCCAGCAGCTTAGTGGCTAGCGGGGGGGCGAACCAAGAGACCCAGTACTTC

D gene: -
V gene: TRBV2
clone size: many
J gene: TRBJ2-3
CDR3 protein: CASSEDRGDTQYF
CDR3 DNA: TGTGCCAGCAGTGAAGATCGGGGAGATACGCAGTATTTT

D gene: TRBD1
V gene: TRBV5-6
clone size: -
J gene: TRBJ2-7
CDR3 protein: CASSPPGQAPEQYF
CDR3 DNA: TGTGCCAGCAGCCCCCCCGGACAGGCGCCGGAGCAGTACTTC

D gene: TRBD1
V gene: TRBV4-1
clone size: -
J gene: TRBJ1-1
CDR3 protein: CASSQDWDRFIAFF
CDR3 DNA: TGCGCCAGCAGCCAAGATTGGGACAGGTTTATCGCTTTCTTT

D gene: TRBD2
V gene: TRBV11-2
clone size: few
J gene: TRBJ2-6
CDR3 protein: CASSLSLTSGGPGTTF
CDR3 DNA: TGTGCCAGCAGCCTCTCTCTGACTAGCGGGGGGCCCGGCACGACTTTC

D gene: -
V gene: TRBV7-2
clone size: -
J gene: TRBJ2-7
CDR3 protein: CASSLDGRAYEQYF
CDR3 DNA: TGTGCCAGCAGCTTAGACGGTCGGGCCTACGAGCAGTACTTC

D gene: -
V gene: TRBV11-2
clone size: -
J gene: TRBJ1-5
CDR3 protein: CASSLQANQPQHF
CDR3 DNA: TGTGCCAGCAGCTTACAGGCCAATCAGCCCCAGCATTTT

D gene: -
V gene: TRBV20-1
clone size: -
J gene: TRBJ2-1
CDR3 protein: CSASFVGQFF
CDR3 DNA: TGCAGTGCTAGCTTCGTGGGGCAGTTCTTC